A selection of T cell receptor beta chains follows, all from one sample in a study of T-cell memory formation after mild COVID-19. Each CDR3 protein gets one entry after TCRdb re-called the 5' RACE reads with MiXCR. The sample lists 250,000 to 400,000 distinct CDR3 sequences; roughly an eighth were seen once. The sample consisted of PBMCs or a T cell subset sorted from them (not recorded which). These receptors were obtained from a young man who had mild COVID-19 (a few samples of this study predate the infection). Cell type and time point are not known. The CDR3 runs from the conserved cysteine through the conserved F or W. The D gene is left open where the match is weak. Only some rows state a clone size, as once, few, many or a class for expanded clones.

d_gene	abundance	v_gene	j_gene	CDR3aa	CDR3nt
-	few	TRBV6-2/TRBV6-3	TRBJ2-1	CASTNGGGSSNEQFF	TGTGCCAGCACCAACGGAGGGGGGAGTTCCAATGAGCAGTTCTTC
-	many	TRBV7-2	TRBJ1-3	CASSQSTAGSGNTIYF	TGTGCCAGCAGCCAAAGCACCGCAGGGTCTGGAAACACCATATATTTT
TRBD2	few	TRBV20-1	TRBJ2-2	CSARRTSGGYYTGELFF	TGCAGTGCTAGAAGGACTAGCGGGGGCTATTACACCGGGGAGCTGTTTTTT
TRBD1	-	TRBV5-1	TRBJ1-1	CASSFDREGAFF	TGCGCCAGCAGCTTTGACAGGGAGGGAGCTTTCTTT
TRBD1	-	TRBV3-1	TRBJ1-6	CASSPRDRINSPLHF	TGTGCCAGCAGCCCCCGGGACAGGATTAATTCACCCCTCCACTTT
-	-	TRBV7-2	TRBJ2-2	CASSLTRALTGELFF	TGTGCCAGCAGCCTCACCCGGGCCCTCACCGGGGAGCTGTTTTTT
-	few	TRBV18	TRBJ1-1	CASSPRGDRITEAFF	TGTGCCAGCTCACCTCGGGGGGATCGGATCACTGAAGCTTTCTTT
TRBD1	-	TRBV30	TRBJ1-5	CAWSSQGVQPQHF	TGTGCCTGGAGTTCCCAGGGGGTTCAGCCCCAGCATTTT
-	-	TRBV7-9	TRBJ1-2	CASSRLWGRTGNHGYTF	TGTGCCAGCAGCCGCCTATGGGGTCGCACAGGGAACCATGGCTACACCTTC
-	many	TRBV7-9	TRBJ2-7	CASSFPLSYEQYF	TGTGCCAGCAGCTTTCCCCTTTCCTACGAGCAGTACTTC
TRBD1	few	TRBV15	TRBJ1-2	CATSSHDRGEFGYTF	TGTGCCACCAGCAGCCACGACAGGGGGGAATTTGGCTACACCTTC
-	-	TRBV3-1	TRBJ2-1	CASSQAGGELEQFF	TGTGCCAGCAGCCAGGCCGGGGGTGAGTTGGAGCAGTTCTTC
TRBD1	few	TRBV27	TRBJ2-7	CASSLWKTGGGEQYF	TGTGCCAGCAGTTTATGGAAGACAGGGGGCGGCGAGCAGTACTTC
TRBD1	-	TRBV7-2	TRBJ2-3	CASSYRDREVDTQYF	TGTGCCAGCAGCTACCGGGACAGGGAAGTAGATACGCAGTATTTT
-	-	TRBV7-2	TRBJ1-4	CASSLRASNEKLIF	TGTGCCAGCAGCTTACGGGCATCTAATGAAAAACTGATTTTT
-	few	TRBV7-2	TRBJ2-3	CASSLRTTIRTDTQYF	TGTGCCAGCAGTCTCCGGACTACGATCCGCACAGATACGCAGTATTTT
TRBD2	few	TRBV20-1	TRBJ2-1	CSAKRGGTNEQFF	TGCAGTGCTAAGCGGGGGGGTACCAATGAGCAGTTCTTC
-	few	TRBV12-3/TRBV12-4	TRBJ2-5	CASSALSGYQETQYF	TGTGCCAGCAGTGCACTGAGCGGTTACCAAGAGACCCAGTACTTC
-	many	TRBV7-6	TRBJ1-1	CASSLVASEAFF	TGTGCCAGCAGCTTAGTCGCCAGTGAAGCTTTCTTT
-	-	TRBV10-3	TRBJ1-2	CAISGRAGGYTF	TGTGCCATCAGTGGCAGGGCGGGCGGCTACACCTTC
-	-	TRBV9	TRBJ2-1	CASSAWTENNEQFF	TGTGCCAGCAGCGCTTGGACGGAAAACAATGAGCAGTTCTTC
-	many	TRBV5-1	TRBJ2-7	CASSDRLYEQYF	TGCGCCAGCAGCGACCGACTCTACGAGCAGTACTTC
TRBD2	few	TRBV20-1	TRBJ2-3	CSARRSGAMGTQYF	TGCAGTGCCCGTCGGAGCGGGGCTATGGGAACGCAGTATTTT
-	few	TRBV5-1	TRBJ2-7	CASSLDYAGTPVGQYF	TGCGCCAGCAGCCTAGACTATGCGGGTACCCCAGTCGGGCAGTACTTC
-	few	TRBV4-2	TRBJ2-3	CASSQVGEASGDTQYF	TGTGCCAGCAGCCAAGTGGGAGAGGCGTCAGGGGATACGCAGTATTTT
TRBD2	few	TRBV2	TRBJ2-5	CASRGTSGGRRETQYF	TGTGCCTCACGCGGGACTAGCGGGGGGCGACGAGAGACCCAGTACTTC
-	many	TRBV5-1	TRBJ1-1	CASSDPGKAAFF	TGCGCCAGCAGCGATCCAGGGAAGGCAGCTTTCTTT
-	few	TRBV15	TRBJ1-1	CATSRDRGSMNTEAFF	TGTGCCACCAGCAGAGATCGGGGGTCTATGAACACTGAAGCTTTCTTT
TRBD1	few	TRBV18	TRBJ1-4	CASSPLQGAGEKLFF	TGTGCCAGCTCACCACTCCAGGGGGCGGGAGAAAAACTGTTTTTT
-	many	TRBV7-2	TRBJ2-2	CASSLPSGSGELFF	TGTGCCAGCAGCTTACCATCAGGGTCCGGGGAGCTGTTTTTT
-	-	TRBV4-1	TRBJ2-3	CASSQVGQSTDTQYF	TGCGCCAGCAGCCAAGTAGGACAGAGCACAGATACGCAGTATTTT
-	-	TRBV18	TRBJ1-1	CASSPAENTEVFF	TGTGCCAGCTCCCCGGCGGAGAACACTGAAGTTTTCTTT
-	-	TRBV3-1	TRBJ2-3	CASRMSPDTQYF	TGTGCCAGCAGAATGAGTCCGGATACGCAGTATTTT
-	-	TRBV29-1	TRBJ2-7	CSVAGTGAAEQYF	TGCAGCGTTGCAGGGACGGGAGCGGCCGAGCAGTACTTC
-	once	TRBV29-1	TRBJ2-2	CSVPAGNTGELFF	TGCAGCGTTCCTGCAGGGAACACCGGGGAGCTGTTTTTT
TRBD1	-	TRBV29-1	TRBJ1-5	CSVRQGANQPQHF	TGCAGCGTCCGACAGGGGGCAAATCAGCCCCAGCATTTT
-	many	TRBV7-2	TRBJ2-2	CASSLLGLTNTGELFF	TGTGCCAGCAGCTTACTGGGTCTTACGAACACCGGGGAGCTGTTTTTT
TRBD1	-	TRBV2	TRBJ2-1	CASRPRGPVNEQFF	TGTGCCAGCAGGCCCAGGGGGCCTGTCAATGAGCAGTTCTTC